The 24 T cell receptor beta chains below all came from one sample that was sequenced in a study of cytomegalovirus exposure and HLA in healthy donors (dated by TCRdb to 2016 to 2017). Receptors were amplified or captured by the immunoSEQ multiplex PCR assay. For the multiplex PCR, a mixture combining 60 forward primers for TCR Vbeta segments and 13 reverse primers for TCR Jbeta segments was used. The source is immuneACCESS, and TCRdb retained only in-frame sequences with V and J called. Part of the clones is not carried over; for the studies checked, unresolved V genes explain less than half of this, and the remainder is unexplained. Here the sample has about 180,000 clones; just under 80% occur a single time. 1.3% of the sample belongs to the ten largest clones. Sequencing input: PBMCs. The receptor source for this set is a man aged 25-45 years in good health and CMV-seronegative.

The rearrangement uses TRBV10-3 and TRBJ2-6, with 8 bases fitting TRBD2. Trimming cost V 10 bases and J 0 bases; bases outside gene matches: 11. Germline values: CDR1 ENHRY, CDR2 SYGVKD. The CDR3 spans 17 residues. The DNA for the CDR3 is TGTGCCACGGACGGGGGGGGAACAGGCTCTGGGGCCAACGTCCTGACTTTC. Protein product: CATDGGGTGSGANVLTF.

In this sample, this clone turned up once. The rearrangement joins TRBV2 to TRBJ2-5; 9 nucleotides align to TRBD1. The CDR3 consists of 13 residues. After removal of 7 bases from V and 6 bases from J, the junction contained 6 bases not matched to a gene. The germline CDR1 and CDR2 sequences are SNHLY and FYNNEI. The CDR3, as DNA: TGTGCCAGCAATGGACAGGGGATAAAGACCCAGTACTTC. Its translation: CASNGQGIKTQYF.

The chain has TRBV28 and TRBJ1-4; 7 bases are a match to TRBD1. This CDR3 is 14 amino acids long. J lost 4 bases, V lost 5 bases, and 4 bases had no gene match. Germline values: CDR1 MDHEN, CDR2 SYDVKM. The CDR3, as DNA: TGTGCCAGCAGTAGGGGACAGTTTAATGAAAAACTGTTTTTT. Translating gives CASSRGQFNEKLFF.

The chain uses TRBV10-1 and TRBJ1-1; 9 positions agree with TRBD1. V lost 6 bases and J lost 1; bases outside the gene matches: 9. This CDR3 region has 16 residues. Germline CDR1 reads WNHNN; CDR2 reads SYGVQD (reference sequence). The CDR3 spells CASSAGQGQTNTEAFF. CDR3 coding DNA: TGCGCCAGCAGCGCGGGACAGGGACAGACGAACACTGAAGCTTTCTTT.

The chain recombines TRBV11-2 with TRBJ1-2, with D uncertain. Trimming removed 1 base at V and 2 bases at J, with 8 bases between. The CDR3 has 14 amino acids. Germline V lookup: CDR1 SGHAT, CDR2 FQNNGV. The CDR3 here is CASSLGQANYGYTF. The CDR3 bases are TGTGCCAGCAGCTTAGGGCAGGCGAACTATGGCTACACCTTC.

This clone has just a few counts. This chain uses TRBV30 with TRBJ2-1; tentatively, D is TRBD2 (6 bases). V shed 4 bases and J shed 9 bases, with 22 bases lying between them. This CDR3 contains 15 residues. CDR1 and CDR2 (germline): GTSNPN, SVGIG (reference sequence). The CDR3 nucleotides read TGTGCCTGGACCATAGACGGACTTGCGGGGCGTGAGCAGTTCTTC. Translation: CAWTIDGLAGREQFF.

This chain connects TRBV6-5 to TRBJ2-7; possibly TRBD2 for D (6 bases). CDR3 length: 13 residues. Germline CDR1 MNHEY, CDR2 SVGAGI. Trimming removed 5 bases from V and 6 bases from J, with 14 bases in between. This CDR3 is CASSGTFPLEQYF. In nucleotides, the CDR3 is TGTGCCAGCAGTGGGACTTTCCCCCTCGAGCAGTACTTC.

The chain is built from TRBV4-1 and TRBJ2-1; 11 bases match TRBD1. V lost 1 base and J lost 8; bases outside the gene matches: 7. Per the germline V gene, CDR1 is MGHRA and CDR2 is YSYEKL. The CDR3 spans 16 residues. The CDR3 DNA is TGCGCCAGCAGCCAAGCTGGACAGGGGGCTTGGTATGAGCAGTTCTTC. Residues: CASSQAGQGAWYEQFF.

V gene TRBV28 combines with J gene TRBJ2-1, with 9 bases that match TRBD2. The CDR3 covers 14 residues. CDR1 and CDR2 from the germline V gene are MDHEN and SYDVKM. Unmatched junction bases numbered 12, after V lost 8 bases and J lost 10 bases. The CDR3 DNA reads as TGTGCCAGCCGGGGGGCGGGAGGGTCGGCCGAGCAGTTCTTC. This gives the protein CASRGAGGSAEQFF.

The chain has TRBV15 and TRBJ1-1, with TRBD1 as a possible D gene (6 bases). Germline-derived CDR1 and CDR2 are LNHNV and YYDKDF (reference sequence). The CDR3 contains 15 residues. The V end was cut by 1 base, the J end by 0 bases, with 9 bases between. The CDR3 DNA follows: TGTGCCACCAGCAGAGTGGGGACAATGAACACTGAAGCTTTCTTT. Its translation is CATSRVGTMNTEAFF.

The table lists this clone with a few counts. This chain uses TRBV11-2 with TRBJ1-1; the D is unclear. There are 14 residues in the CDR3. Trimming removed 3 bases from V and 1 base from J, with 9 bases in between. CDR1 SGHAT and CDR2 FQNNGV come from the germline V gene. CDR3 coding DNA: TGTGCCAGCAGCTTCTCCGAGGGGAACACTGAAGCTTTCTTT. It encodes CASSFSEGNTEAFF.

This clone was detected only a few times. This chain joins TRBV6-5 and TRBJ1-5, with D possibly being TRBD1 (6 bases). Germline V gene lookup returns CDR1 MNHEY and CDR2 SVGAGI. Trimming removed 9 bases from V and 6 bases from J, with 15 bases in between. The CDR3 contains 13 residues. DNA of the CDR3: TGTGCCAGTAGACAGGTGCTTACTCAGCCCCAGCATTTT. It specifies CASRQVLTQPQHF.

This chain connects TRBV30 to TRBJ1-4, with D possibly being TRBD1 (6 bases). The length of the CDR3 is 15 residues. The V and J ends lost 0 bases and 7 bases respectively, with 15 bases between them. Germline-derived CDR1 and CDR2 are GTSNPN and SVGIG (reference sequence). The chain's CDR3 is CAWSVPGGSGEKLFF. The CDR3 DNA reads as TGTGCCTGGAGTGTACCGGGGGGCTCTGGTGAAAAACTGTTTTTT.

The CDR3 region is CSVVGTVNTEAFF. The CDR3 DNA reads TGCAGCGTTGTCGGGACAGTGAACACTGAAGCTTTCTTT. V is TRBV29-1 and J is TRBJ1-1, with 7 positions matching TRBD1. Germline V gives CDR1 SQVTM, CDR2 ANQGSEA. The CDR3 has 13 amino acids. V trimming: 4 bases; J trimming: 0 bases; junction bases outside the gene matches: 2.

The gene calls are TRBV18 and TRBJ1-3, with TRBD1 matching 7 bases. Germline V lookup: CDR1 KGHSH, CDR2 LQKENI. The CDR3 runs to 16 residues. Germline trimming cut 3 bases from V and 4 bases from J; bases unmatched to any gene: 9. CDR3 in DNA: TGTGCCAGCTCACCTAACGACAGGGTAGACGGAAACACCATATATTTT. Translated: CASSPNDRVDGNTIYF.

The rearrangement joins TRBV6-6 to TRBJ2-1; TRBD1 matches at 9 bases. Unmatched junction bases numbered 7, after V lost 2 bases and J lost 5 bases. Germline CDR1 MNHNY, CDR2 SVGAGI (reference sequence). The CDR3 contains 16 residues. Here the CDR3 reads CASSYTRQGGNNEQFF. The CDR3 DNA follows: TGTGCCAGCAGTTACACCCGACAGGGGGGGAACAATGAGCAGTTCTTC.

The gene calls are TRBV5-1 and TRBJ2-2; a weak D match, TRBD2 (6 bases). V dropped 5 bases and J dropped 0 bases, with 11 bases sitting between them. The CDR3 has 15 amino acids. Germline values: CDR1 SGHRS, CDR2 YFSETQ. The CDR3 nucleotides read TGCGCCAGCAGATTAGCGGTTTCGAACACCGGGGAGCTGTTTTTT. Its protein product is CASRLAVSNTGELFF.

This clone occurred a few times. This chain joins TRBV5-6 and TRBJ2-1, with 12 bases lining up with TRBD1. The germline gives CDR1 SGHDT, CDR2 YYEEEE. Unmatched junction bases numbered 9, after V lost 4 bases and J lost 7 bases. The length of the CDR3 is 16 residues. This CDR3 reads CASSSGTGGVGNEQFF. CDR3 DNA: TGTGCCAGCAGCAGTGGGACAGGGGGCGTAGGAAATGAGCAGTTCTTC.

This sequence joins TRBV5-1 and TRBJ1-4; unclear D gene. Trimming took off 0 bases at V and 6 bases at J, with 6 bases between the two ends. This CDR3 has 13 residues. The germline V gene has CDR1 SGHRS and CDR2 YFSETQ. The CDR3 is CASSLERDEKLFF. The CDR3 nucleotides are TGCGCCAGCAGCTTGGAGCGGGATGAAAAACTGTTTTTT. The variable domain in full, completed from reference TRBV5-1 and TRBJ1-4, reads KAGVTQTPRYLIKTRGQQVTLSCSPISGHRSVSWYQQTPGQGLQFLFEYFSETQRNKGNFPGRFSGRQFSNSRSEMNVSTLELGDSALYLCASSLERDEKLFFGSGTQLSVL.

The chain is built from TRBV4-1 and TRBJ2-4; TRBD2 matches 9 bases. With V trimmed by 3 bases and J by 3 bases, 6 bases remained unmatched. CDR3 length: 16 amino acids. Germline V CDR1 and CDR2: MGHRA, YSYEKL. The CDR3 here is CASSQLGAGGKNIQYF. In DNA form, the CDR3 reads TGCGCCAGCAGCCAGCTAGGAGCGGGGGGCAAAAACATTCAGTACTTC.

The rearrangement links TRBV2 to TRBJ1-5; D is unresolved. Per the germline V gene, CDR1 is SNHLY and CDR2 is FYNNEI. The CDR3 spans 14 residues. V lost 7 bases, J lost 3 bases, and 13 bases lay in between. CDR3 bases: TGTGCCAGCACCCGGGGAGGGTTCAATCAGCCCCAGCATTTT. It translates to CASTRGGFNQPQHF.

CDR3 sequence reads: CASSLVRTGGANVLTF. The DNA for the CDR3 is TGTGCCAGCAGCTTAGTTCGGACAGGCGGGGCCAACGTCCTGACTTTC. The chain is built from TRBV11-2 and TRBJ2-6; the match to TRBD1 covers 7 bases. The CDR3 loop spans 16 amino acids. Germline V CDR1 and CDR2: SGHAT, FQNNGV. Losses at the gene ends were 1 base for V and 4 bases for J; bases not matched to a gene: 4. Full variable domain (missing parts from reference TRBV11-2 and TRBJ2-6): EAGVAQSPRYKIIEKRQSVAFWCNPISGHATLYWYQQILGQGPKLLIQFQNNGVVDDSQLPKDRFSAERLKGVDSTLKIQPAKLEDSAVYLCASSLVRTGGANVLTFGAGSRLTVL.

The CDR3 sequence is CASRKTGQGLETQYF. In DNA, the CDR3 is TGCGCCAGCAGGAAAACGGGACAGGGACTAGAGACCCAGTACTTC. The gene calls are TRBV5-1 and TRBJ2-5; 9 nucleotides agree with TRBD1. Germline CDR1 SGHRS, CDR2 YFSETQ. The CDR3 is 15 residues long. V lost 5 bases and J lost 4; bases outside the gene matches: 9.

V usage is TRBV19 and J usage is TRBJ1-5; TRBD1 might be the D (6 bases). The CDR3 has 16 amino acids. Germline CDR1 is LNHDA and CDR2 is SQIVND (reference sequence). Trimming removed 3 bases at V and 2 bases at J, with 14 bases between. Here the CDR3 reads CASSIVAGAGNQPQHF. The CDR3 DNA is TGTGCCAGTAGTATTGTGGCGGGGGCGGGCAATCAGCCCCAGCATTTT.